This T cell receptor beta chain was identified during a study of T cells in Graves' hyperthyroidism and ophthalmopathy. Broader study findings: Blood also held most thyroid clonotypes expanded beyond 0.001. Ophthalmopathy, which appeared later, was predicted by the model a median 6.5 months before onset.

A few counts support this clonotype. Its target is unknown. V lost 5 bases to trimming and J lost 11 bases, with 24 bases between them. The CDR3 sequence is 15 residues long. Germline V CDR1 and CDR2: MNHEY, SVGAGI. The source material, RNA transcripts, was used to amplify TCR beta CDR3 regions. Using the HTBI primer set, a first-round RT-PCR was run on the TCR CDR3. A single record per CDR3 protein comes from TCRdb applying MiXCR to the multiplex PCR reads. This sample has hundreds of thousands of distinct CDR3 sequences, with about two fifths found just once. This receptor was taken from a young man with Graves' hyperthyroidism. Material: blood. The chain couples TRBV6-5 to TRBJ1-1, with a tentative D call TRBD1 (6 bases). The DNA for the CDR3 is TGTGCCAGCAGTGAAGAGGCCCTAGCACGACAGGTGGCTTTCTTT. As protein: CASSEEALARQVAFF.